The 27 T cell receptor beta chains presented below share a single source sample, sequenced in a study of cytomegalovirus exposure and HLA in healthy donors. Profiling relied on immunoSEQ multiplex PCR, and the TCRdb table lists in-frame clones only, not all of them. The sample comprises about 56,000 clones, roughly 92% of which are singletons, and around 1.1% rests with the top ten. The sequenced sample consisted of PBMCs. These receptors were collected from a man aged 18 to 30 in good health and CMV-seronegative.

V and J are TRBV11-2 and TRBJ2-5; tentatively, D is TRBD1 (6 bases). Trimming removed 3 bases at V and 4 bases at J, with 15 bases between. CDR1 is SGHAT, CDR2 FQNNGV, per germline. The CDR3 has 15 amino acids. CDR3 residues: CASSFRGEGAETQYF. The CDR3 region has the DNA TGTGCCAGCAGCTTCAGGGGAGAGGGTGCAGAGACCCAGTACTTC.

This clone was counted once. This chain's CDR3 is CASSTIQGAGNQPQHF. Here the CDR3 DNA reads TGTGCCAGTAGTACAATACAGGGTGCGGGCAATCAGCCCCAGCATTTT. The chain is built from TRBV19 and TRBJ1-5; possible D gene TRBD1, 6 bases. CDR3 size: 16 residues. The germline V gene encodes CDR1 LNHDA and CDR2 SQIVND (reference sequence). V was pared by 4 bases and J by 2 bases, with 15 bases between.

V and J are TRBV28 and TRBJ2-1, with D tentatively TRBD2 (6 bases). This CDR3 is built from 15 residues. V lost 10 bases, J lost 5 bases, and 21 bases lay in between. Germline values: CDR1 MDHEN, CDR2 SYDVKM. This CDR3 reads CAIQDFSGYNNEQFF. The CDR3 bases are TGTGCCATTCAGGATTTCAGCGGGTACAACAATGAGCAGTTCTTC. Based on the CDR3 plus reference TRBV28 and TRBJ2-1, the full variable domain is DVKVTQSSRYLVKRTGEKVFLECVQDMDHENMFWYRQDPGLGLRLIYFSYDVKMKEKGDIPEGYSVSREKKERFSLILESASTNQTSMYLCAIQDFSGYNNEQFFGPGTRLTVL.

This rearrangement joins TRBV5-4 to TRBJ2-1; 12 positions match TRBD2. CDR1 is SGHNT, CDR2 YYREEE, per germline (reference sequence). V was pared by 3 bases and J by 0 bases, with 7 bases of the junction left unmatched. This CDR3 spans 18 amino acids. In nucleotides, the CDR3 is TGTGCCAGCAGCTCAATCGGGACTAGCGGGTTCTCCTACAATGAGCAGTTCTTC. Its protein is CASSSIGTSGFSYNEQFF.

This clone was observed once. The chain employs TRBV4-1 and TRBJ1-1; 7 nucleotides agree with TRBD1. CDR1 and CDR2 (germline): MGHRA, YSYEKL. The V and J ends lost 3 bases and 7 bases, in that order; junction bases with no gene match: 11. This CDR3 region has 15 residues. In DNA, the CDR3 is TGCGCCAGCAGCCATACGATAAAGGGGGCTGGTGAAGCTTTCTTT. Residues: CASSHTIKGAGEAFF.

The V and J genes are TRBV6-5 and TRBJ2-7; possible D gene TRBD1, 6 bases. CDR1 and CDR2 from the germline V gene are MNHEY and SVGAGI. The CDR3 covers 13 residues. V lost 6 bases, J lost 4 bases, and 13 bases lay in between. CDR3 sequence reads: CASRQGRGYEQYF. Written as DNA, the CDR3 is TGTGCCAGCAGACAGGGCCGTGGGTACGAGCAGTACTTC.

The CDR3 here is CASSQFRGGLAGVSGETQYF. The CDR3 coding sequence is TGCGCCAGCAGCCAATTCAGAGGGGGGCTAGCGGGGGTATCGGGGGAGACCCAGTACTTC. The chain uses TRBV4-1 and TRBJ2-5; TRBD2 matches 10 bases. With 2 bases clipped from V and 5 bases from J, the junction kept 20 bases outside the gene matches. CDR1 and CDR2 from the germline V gene are MGHRA and YSYEKL. The CDR3 contains 20 residues.

A remark on this clone: One end of the junction fails to match germline, which may point to a read error. The rearrangement links TRBV7-3 to TRBJ1-1, with D tentatively TRBD1 (5 bases). Germline CDR1 SGHTA, CDR2 FQGTGA. The CDR3 spans 13 residues. In nucleotides, the CDR3 is TGTGCCAGCAGCGTAACGAAGGGGACTGAAGCTTTCTTT. Translating it yields CASSVTKGTEAFF. The full variable domain, with the rest looked up from reference TRBV7-3 and TRBJ1-1, is GAGVSQTPSNKVTEKGKYVELRCDPISGHTALYWYRQSLGQGPEFLIYFQGTGAADDSGLPNDRFFAVRPEGSVSTLKIQRTERGDSAVYLCASSVTKGTEAFFGQGTRLTVV.

The chain uses TRBV6-5 and TRBJ2-4; D uncertain. Germline V gene sequence: CDR1 MNHEY, CDR2 SVGAGI. Trimming pared 5 bases from V and 0 bases from J, leaving 11 bases between. The CDR3 totals 15 residues. CDR3 protein: CASSHLVGAKNIQYF. CDR3 in DNA: TGTGCCAGCAGTCACCTAGTCGGAGCCAAAAACATTCAGTACTTC.

The chain has TRBV9 and TRBJ2-7; TRBD1 agrees at 9 bases. CDR1 is SGDLS, CDR2 YYNGEE, per germline. V was clipped by 0 bases and J by 5 bases; unmatched bases: 6. This CDR3 is 15 amino acids long. The CDR3 nucleotides read TGTGCCAGCAGCGTAGAGGGACAGGGTCTCCACGAGCAGTACTTC. It yields the protein CASSVEGQGLHEQYF.

The chain combines TRBV4-3 with TRBJ2-7; the D gene is possibly TRBD2 (5 bases). Germline CDR1 LGHNA, CDR2 YSLEER. The CDR3 sequence is 16 residues long. Trimming removed 0 bases at V and 0 bases at J, with 12 bases between. The DNA for the CDR3 is TGCGCCAGCAGCCAAGATCTGTCCGGGAACTCCTACGAGCAGTACTTC. Translating it yields CASSQDLSGNSYEQYF.

The chain has TRBV27 and TRBJ2-3; D possibly corresponds to TRBD1 (6 bases). V was clipped by 5 bases and J by 6 bases, with 21 bases between them. The CDR3 spans 16 residues. Germline V lookup: CDR1 MNHEY, CDR2 SMNVEV (reference sequence). The CDR3, as DNA: TGTGCCAGCAGTCCCCGGCACAGGGTCAAGGGGGATACGCAGTATTTT. Translating gives CASSPRHRVKGDTQYF.

The rearrangement joins TRBV18 to TRBJ1-1, with TRBD1 as a possible D gene (6 bases). The CDR3 covers 15 residues. The V end lost 3 bases, the J end lost 1 base, and 12 bases lay between the germline ends. Germline V gives CDR1 KGHSH, CDR2 LQKENI. The CDR3 loop reads CASSPTQQGNTEAFF. The CDR3 region has the DNA TGTGCCAGCTCACCCACACAACAGGGGAACACTGAAGCTTTCTTT.

The count of this clone is one. V usage is TRBV9 and J usage is TRBJ2-5, with 9 bases aligning to TRBD2. The CDR3 consists of 17 residues. Trimming at V came to 0 bases and at J to 0 bases, leaving 6 bases not matched to a gene. In germline, CDR1 is SGDLS, CDR2 YYNGEE. DNA of the CDR3: TGTGCCAGCAGCGTAGAGGCTAGCGGGAACTACCAAGAGACCCAGTACTTC. It codes for CASSVEASGNYQETQYF.

The chain recombines TRBV19 with TRBJ1-5; tentative D call: TRBD1 (5 bases). The CDR3 is made up of 16 amino acids. The ends were cut back, 3 bases at V and 4 bases at J, with 16 bases in the middle. Germline CDR1 LNHDA, CDR2 SQIVND (reference sequence). The CDR3 DNA reads TGTGCCAGTAGTATGGATGTAGCAGGGTTGAATCAGCCCCAGCATTTT. This sequence encodes CASSMDVAGLNQPQHF. Using reference TRBV19 and TRBJ1-5 for the parts outside the CDR3, the full variable domain is DGGITQSPKYLFRKEGQNVTLSCEQNLNHDAMYWYRQDPGQGLRLIYYSQIVNDFQKGDIAEGYSVSREKKESFPLTVTSAQKNPTAFYLCASSMDVAGLNQPQHFGDGTRLSIL.

This sequence joins TRBV2 and TRBJ2-2, with a weak D call TRBD1 (6 bases). Trimming pared 4 bases from V and 2 bases from J, leaving 14 bases between. The germline V gene encodes CDR1 SNHLY and CDR2 FYNNEI. The CDR3 totals 16 residues. CDR3 nucleotide sequence: TGTGCCAGCAGTGCCACCGGGACAAGAAACACCGGGGAGCTGTTTTTT. Translating gives CASSATGTRNTGELFF. The full variable domain, rest sourced from reference TRBV2 and TRBJ2-2, is EPEVTQTPSHQVTQMGQEVILRCVPISNHLYFYWYRQILGQKVEFLVSFYNNEISEKSEIFDDQFSVERPDGSNFTLKIRSTKLEDSAMYFCASSATGTRNTGELFFGEGSRLTVL.

This rearrangement joins TRBV7-3 to TRBJ1-1; 7 nucleotides match TRBD1. The CDR3 runs to 16 residues. Germline V gene sequence: CDR1 SGHTA, CDR2 FQGTGA. The V and J ends lost 0 bases and 3 bases, in that order; junction bases with no gene match: 7. The CDR3 sequence is CASSLTPIDRDTEAFF. CDR3 DNA sequence: TGTGCCAGCAGCTTAACCCCGATCGACAGGGACACTGAAGCTTTCTTT.

The chain carries TRBV5-4 and TRBJ1-2, with 8 bases that match TRBD1. Per the germline V gene, CDR1 is SGHNT and CDR2 is YYREEE (reference sequence). J gave up 1 base and V 3 bases, and 8 bases lay outside the gene matches. CDR3 size: 16 residues. As DNA, the CDR3 is TGTGCCAGCAGCTCGACAGGGGTCCAAATTAACTATGGCTACACCTTC. Translating it yields CASSSTGVQINYGYTF.

The rearrangement links TRBV25-1 to TRBJ2-3; TRBD2 matches at 8 bases. The CDR3 extends over 15 amino acids. Germline assignment: CDR1 MGHDK and CDR2 SYGVNS. V shed 4 bases, J shed 3 bases, and the junction held 6 bases outside the gene matches. The CDR3 coding sequence is TGTGCCAGCAGTGTTGGCGGGAGGCAAACAGATACGCAGTATTTT. Translation: CASSVGGRQTDTQYF.

The J gene is TRBJ1-2, the V gene TRBV11-2; the match to TRBD1 covers 7 bases. Trimming took 0 bases from V and 4 from J; bases not matched to a gene: 5. This CDR3 has 15 residues. The germline CDR1 and CDR2 sequences are SGHAT and FQNNGV. The CDR3 DNA reads TGTGCCAGCAGCTTAGATACAGGGGTAGGCTATGGCTACACCTTC. Translated: CASSLDTGVGYGYTF. The full variable domain, in which reference TRBV11-2 and TRBJ1-2 provide the parts outside the CDR3, is EAGVAQSPRYKIIEKRQSVAFWCNPISGHATLYWYQQILGQGPKLLIQFQNNGVVDDSQLPKDRFSAERLKGVDSTLKIQPAKLEDSAVYLCASSLDTGVGYGYTFGSGTRLTVV.

This chain's CDR3 is CASSWGGNTEAFF. CDR3 sequence (DNA): TGTGCCAGCAGCTGGGGGGGGAACACTGAAGCTTTCTTT. V usage is TRBV9 and J usage is TRBJ1-1; D may be TRBD1 (5 bases). The ends were cut back, 4 bases at V and 1 base at J, with 8 bases in the middle. The CDR3 has 13 amino acids. CDR1 and CDR2 from the germline V gene are SGDLS and YYNGEE. Filled out from reference TRBV9 and TRBJ1-1, the complete variable domain reads DSGVTQTPKHLITATGQRVTLRCSPRSGDLSVYWYQQSLDQGLQFLIQYYNGEERAKGNILERFSAQQFPDLHSELNLSSLELGDSALYFCASSWGGNTEAFFGQGTRLTVV.

CDR3 sequence: CASSSQVGAFF. Written as DNA, the CDR3 is TGTGCCAGCAGTTCCCAGGTTGGGGCTTTCTTT. This sequence joins TRBV28 and TRBJ1-1; D ambiguous. V lost 4 bases, J lost 11 bases, and 11 bases lay in between. Germline loops: CDR1 MDHEN, CDR2 SYDVKM. This CDR3 contains 11 residues.

The genes are TRBV5-6 and TRBJ1-5; possibly TRBD1 for D (6 bases). The CDR3 has 15 residues. V was pared by 2 bases and J by 1 base, with 10 bases between. Germline V lookup: CDR1 SGHDT, CDR2 YYEEEE. CDR3 amino acids: CASSLAGGSNQPQHF. The CDR3 DNA is TGTGCCAGCAGCTTAGCTGGGGGCAGCAATCAGCCCCAGCATTTT.

The chain carries TRBV7-9 and TRBJ2-2, with D unresolved. The CDR3 runs to 15 residues. With 3 bases removed from V and 4 bases from J, the gap between germline ends came to 12 bases. The germline V gene has CDR1 SEHNR and CDR2 FQNEAQ (reference sequence). The CDR3 DNA sequence: TGTGCCAGCAGCTTCGCACTCCCGGGCACCGGGGAGCTGTTTTTT. Amino acid sequence: CASSFALPGTGELFF.

The V call is TRBV28, the J call TRBJ2-7, with 11 nucleotides matching TRBD2. The CDR3 extends over 16 amino acids. CDR1 and CDR2 from the germline V gene are MDHEN and SYDVKM. V gave up 2 bases and J gave up 3 bases; unmatched junction bases: 6. CDR3: CASSLGLAGPVYEQYF. DNA for the CDR3: TGTGCCAGCAGTTTAGGACTAGCGGGCCCTGTCTACGAGCAGTACTTC.

V is TRBV2 and J is TRBJ2-4; no clear D gene. The CDR3 contains 13 residues. Germline V gene data show CDR1 as SNHLY and CDR2 as FYNNEI. V was shortened by 8 bases and J by 5 bases, with 13 bases between the two germline ends. CDR3 in amino acids: CASGQGIQNIQYF. The CDR3, as DNA: TGTGCCAGCGGGCAAGGTATCCAAAACATTCAGTACTTC.

This clone was counted a single time. The chain couples TRBV7-9 to TRBJ1-2; a weak D match, TRBD1 (5 bases). The germline CDR1 and CDR2 sequences are SEHNR and FQNEAQ (reference sequence). The CDR3 is made up of 14 amino acids. Trimming stripped 4 bases from V and 8 bases from J, with 17 bases between. The CDR3: CASSSQGGIGGYTF. CDR3 DNA: TGTGCCAGCAGCTCCCAGGGAGGAATCGGCGGCTACACCTTC. Full variable domain (missing parts from reference TRBV7-9 and TRBJ1-2): DTGVSQNPRHKITKRGQNVTFRCDPISEHNRLYWYRQTLGQGPEFLTYFQNEAQLEKSRLLSDRFSAERPKGSFSTLEIQRTEQGDSAMYLCASSSQGGIGGYTFGSGTRLTVV.